This TCR beta chain is from a study of shared clonotypes between healthy human individuals. This CDR3 is 17 amino acids long. Germline V gene sequence: CDR1 SGHKS, CDR2 YYEKEE (reference sequence). V was cut by 4 bases and J by 3 bases, with 20 bases left in between. CD4+ cells yielded CD45RA+ naive and CD45RA-negative memory subsets. Several immunoSEQ plates held equal portions of the genomic DNA taken from each subset. On sorted subsets, replicate PCRs used 200 ng DNA, or about 33,000 T cell genomes. The assay was immunoSEQ multiplex PCR, and TCRdb's table has in-frame clones only and misses some. The sample consists of 2 million to 2.5 million clones, approximately 95% of them appearing once.

The chain uses TRBV5-5 and TRBJ2-1, with D perhaps matching TRBD1 or TRBD2 (5 bases each). Specimen: naive CD4+ T cells from PBMCs. Subset given: CD45RA+ positively selected. The receptor was derived from a man aged 18-30 years in good health. Some clones in this sample may be carry-over from other donors' samples. The DNA for the CDR3 is TGTGCCAGCAGCCCCGAGGGTGGCAGGGTTATCTACAATGAGCAGTTCTTC. It specifies CASSPEGGRVIYNEQFF.